These 11 T cell receptor beta chains were sequenced from one sample in a study of cytomegalovirus exposure and HLA in healthy donors. Both 60 Vbeta primers and 13 Jbeta primers went into the PCR. The data were produced by immunoSEQ multiplex PCR, yet TCRdb's version contains in-frame clones alone and is incomplete. The table shows around 70,000 clones, with over 50% occurring only once. The specimen was PBMCs. All receptors come from a man aged 25-45 years in good health and CMV-seronegative.

This clone came up a few times. The chain carries TRBV5-1 and TRBJ2-1; 12 bases are shared with TRBD1. Unmatched junction bases numbered 10, after V lost 8 bases and J lost 10 bases. CDR3 length: 14 residues. Germline V gives CDR1 SGHRS, CDR2 YFSETQ. This CDR3 is CASFTGQGAGEQFF. The DNA of the CDR3 is TGCGCCAGTTTTACGGGACAGGGGGCCGGGGAGCAGTTCTTC.

In its sample, this clone was seen a few times. The J gene is TRBJ1-1, the V gene TRBV10-3, with a tentative D call TRBD1 (6 bases). The CDR3 has 15 amino acids. V lost 4 bases and J 2 bases, leaving 14 bases between the germline ends. CDR1 is ENHRY and CDR2 is SYGVKD in the germline V gene. CDR3 bases: TGTGCCATCAGTGCACCTGGGACACCTAACACTGAAGCTTTCTTT. As protein: CAISAPGTPNTEAFF.

The genes are TRBV9 and TRBJ2-7, with TRBD1 as a possible D gene (6 bases). CDR3 length: 15 residues. Trimming removed 2 bases from V and 3 bases from J, with 15 bases in between. Germline CDR1 reads SGDLS; CDR2 reads YYNGEE. In nucleotides, the CDR3 is TGTGCCAGCAGCGTTGACTCCTTCAGGGGCTACGAGCAGTACTTC. Protein sequence: CASSVDSFRGYEQYF.

CDR3 coding DNA: TGTGCCAGCAAACCCGAGCGGGGAAAACTGTTTTTT. Translating gives CASKPERGKLFF. The chain joins TRBV2 to TRBJ1-4; D remains ambiguous. V was clipped by 7 bases and J by 10 bases, with 13 bases between them. CDR3 length equals 12 residues. Germline assignment: CDR1 SNHLY and CDR2 FYNNEI.

The rearrangement uses TRBV5-7 and TRBJ2-5; 10 bases are a match to TRBD1. TRBV5-7 belongs to the ORF category, with a function that is uncertain. Trimming took 6 bases from V and 5 from J; bases not matched to a gene: 13. This CDR3 comprises 16 residues. CDR3 in DNA: TGTGCCAGCATCGATGTCGACAGGGGGCTCCTTGAGACCCAGTACTTC. Its translation is CASIDVDRGLLETQYF.

In its sample, this clone was seen once. V usage is TRBV29-1 and J usage is TRBJ2-7; 8 bases fit TRBD1. Germline V lookup: CDR1 SQVTM, CDR2 ANQGSEA. V lost 3 bases, J lost 0 bases, and 1 base stayed unmatched. This CDR3 has 13 residues. This CDR3 is CSVEDRVSYEQYF. In DNA form, the CDR3 reads TGCAGCGTTGAGGACAGGGTCTCCTACGAGCAGTACTTC.

Here the CDR3 reads CASSLELPAFAGGEQETQYF. The CDR3 nucleotides are TGTGCCAGCAGCTTAGAACTACCCGCCTTTGCGGGGGGGGAACAAGAGACCCAGTACTTC. V gene TRBV11-2 combines with J gene TRBJ2-5; 9 positions match TRBD2. There are 20 residues in the CDR3. Germline V gene sequence: CDR1 SGHAT, CDR2 FQNNGV. Unmatched junction bases numbered 16, after V lost 0 bases and J lost 2 bases.

This clone has more than one count but fewer than ten. This sequence joins TRBV6-5 and TRBJ1-1, with 7 nucleotides matching TRBD1. This CDR3 region has 15 residues. V lost 0 bases to trimming and J lost 5 bases; unmatched junction nucleotides: 6. Germline CDR1 reads MNHEY; CDR2 reads SVGAGI. The CDR3 DNA sequence: TGTGCCAGCAGTTACTCGAGACAGGGTCATACTGAAGCTTTCTTT. As protein: CASSYSRQGHTEAFF.

This clone was recorded once. The J gene is TRBJ2-3, the V gene TRBV7-9; 12 nucleotides agree with TRBD2. CDR1 and CDR2 (germline): SEHNR, FQNEAQ (reference sequence). The CDR3 extends over 16 amino acids. The J segment lost 1 base and the V segment lost 5 bases, leaving 4 bases of the junction unmatched. Here the CDR3 DNA reads TGTGCCAGCAGCCACCGACTAGCGGGGGGCACAGATACGCAGTATTTT. Protein: CASSHRLAGGTDTQYF.

V gene TRBV5-4 combines with J gene TRBJ2-7, with D perhaps matching TRBD1 (6 bases). CDR1 and CDR2 (germline): SGHNT, YYREEE (reference sequence). V lost 4 bases and J 5 bases, leaving 13 bases between the germline ends. CDR3 length: 13 residues. The CDR3 DNA is TGTGCCAGCAGCGGGGGCCTCGGGAACGAGCAGTACTTC. Translation gives CASSGGLGNEQYF.

The rearrangement joins TRBV4-1 to TRBJ1-6; no clear D gene. Germline V gene sequence: CDR1 MGHRA, CDR2 YSYEKL. V lost 4 bases to trimming and J lost 9 bases, with 19 bases between them. This CDR3 region has 16 residues. CDR3 coding DNA: TGCGCCAGCAGCCCTTGGACGGCAACCGGAGGTTCACCCCTCCACTTT. It specifies CASSPWTATGGSPLHF.